This TCR beta chain was identified during a study of response to subunit inactivated influenza vaccine. CDR3 size: 12 residues. This clonotype was picked up a small number of times. Its target is not known. At one end the junction does not follow the germline gene, possibly because of a read error. Findings and limits, study-wide: The authors put forward the suggestion that each seasonal influenza vaccination may bring in only a limited number of new T cells.

Each CDR3 protein gets one entry after TCRdb re-called the RT-PCR reads with MiXCR. This table holds 490,000 or so distinct CDR3 sequences, about 7.6% found once. This clonotype originated in a man aged 45 to 70 who received an inactivated influenza vaccine. The sample was PBMCs from blood, taken around 2 years after vaccination. The chain carries TRBV12-3 or TRBV12-4 and TRBJ1-2; D uncertain. The CDR3 region is CACSLGRGRLTF. In DNA, the CDR3 is TGTGCCTGCAGCCTCGGACGTGGGCGTCTCACCTTC.